These 25 T cell receptor beta chains were sequenced from one sample in a study of early T cells in non-severe SARS-CoV-2 infection. TCRdb passed the 5' RACE reads through MiXCR, listing each CDR3 protein once. The sample shows fewer than 50,000 distinct CDR3 sequences, around 6.1% of them seen only once. Sequenced material: whole blood. The receptor set was obtained from an adult who was a healthcare worker with PCR-confirmed SARS-CoV-2 infection or an uninfected control (not recorded which).

This clonotype came up many times. The V and J genes are TRBV6-5 and TRBJ2-1; D gene unclear. The germline V and J ends were trimmed by 5 bases and 0 bases, with 8 bases remaining between them. CDR1 is MNHEY, CDR2 SVGAGI, per germline. The CDR3 runs to 14 residues. CDR3 amino acids: CASSPRSSYNEQFF. DNA for the CDR3: TGTGCCAGCAGTCCCCGGAGCTCCTACAATGAGCAGTTCTTC.

This clonotype occurred many times. This chain links TRBV15 with TRBJ1-2; D is ambiguous. Germline V gives CDR1 LNHNV, CDR2 YYDKDF (reference sequence). The CDR3 contains 16 residues. V lost 6 bases and J 0 bases, leaving 17 bases between the germline ends. Here the CDR3 DNA reads TGTGCCACCAGAAATGAGGCTTCCTATACTAACTATGGCTACACCTTC. It translates to CATRNEASYTNYGYTF.

This clonotype was picked up many times. The chain couples TRBV28 to TRBJ2-3; D remains unclear. Trimming stripped 6 bases from V and 1 base from J, with 14 bases between. Germline CDR1 and CDR2: MDHEN and SYDVKM. CDR3 length equals 15 residues. For the CDR3, the DNA is TGTGCCAGCAGACTCTCCGTGGACGGCACAGATACGCAGTATTTT. The encoded protein is CASRLSVDGTDTQYF.

This clonotype was detected ten times or more. The chain recombines TRBV5-1 with TRBJ2-2, with D tentatively TRBD1 (5 bases). The ends were cut back, 4 bases at V and 1 base at J, with 11 bases in the middle. Germline V gene sequence: CDR1 SGHRS, CDR2 YFSETQ. CDR3 length: 15 residues. CDR3 bases: TGCGCCAGCAGCAAGGACACCCTGAACACCGGGGAGCTGTTTTTT. Amino acids: CASSKDTLNTGELFF.

This clonotype was seen a few times. The chain couples TRBV18 to TRBJ2-7; maybe TRBD1 (5 bases). The CDR3 has 12 residues. Germline V gives CDR1 KGHSH, CDR2 LQKENI. Trimming stripped 1 base from V and 7 bases from J, with 8 bases between. This chain's CDR3 is CASSPRQGEQYF. The DNA for the CDR3 is TGTGCCAGCTCACCACGTCAGGGTGAGCAGTACTTC.

In this sample, this clonotype turned up a few times. The chain employs TRBV7-9 and TRBJ2-3; 14 nucleotides line up with TRBD2. This CDR3 has 16 amino acids. Germline V gene lookup returns CDR1 SEHNR and CDR2 FQNEAQ (reference sequence). J lost 4 bases, V lost 5 bases, and 5 bases had no gene match. CDR3 bases: TGTGCCAGCAGCGTGGGACTAGCGGGGGAATCAGATACGCAGTATTTT. It encodes CASSVGLAGESDTQYF.

The rearrangement joins TRBV7-2 to TRBJ2-3; D gene ambiguous. Germline CDR1 is SGHTA and CDR2 is FQGNSA. V was trimmed by 3 bases and J by 2 bases, leaving 6 bases between them. The length of the CDR3 is 13 residues. CDR3: CASSFGATDTQYF. DNA of the CDR3: TGTGCCAGCAGCTTCGGAGCCACAGATACGCAGTATTTT.

This clonotype was detected ten times or more. The J gene is TRBJ2-7, the V gene TRBV7-2; D remains unclear. V was cut by 2 bases and J by 6 bases, with 8 bases left in between. Germline loops: CDR1 SGHTA, CDR2 FQGNSA. The CDR3 length is 12 residues. The CDR3 DNA is TGTGCCAGCAGCTTACCCCCACTCGAGCAGTACTTC. Its translation: CASSLPPLEQYF.

Remarks on this clonotype: This may come from a read error, since a much larger clone is one base off. CDR3 sequence (DNA): TGCAGTGCTAGAGTGCCAGGATACACTGAAGCTTTCTTT. Protein: CSARVPGYTEAFF. The chain recombines TRBV20-1 with TRBJ1-1, with D uncertain. The V gene lost 1 base and the J gene lost 3 bases, with 9 bases spanning the gap. The CDR3 has 13 amino acids. Germline V lookup: CDR1 DFQATT, CDR2 SNEGSKA (reference sequence).

The CDR3 bases are TGTGCCATCAGTCCAGCCGCAGGGACGAACACTGAAGCTTTCTTT. Its protein product is CAISPAAGTNTEAFF. J is TRBJ1-1 and V is TRBV10-3, with D tentatively TRBD1 (5 bases). Germline CDR1 reads ENHRY; CDR2 reads SYGVKD. The CDR3 is made up of 15 amino acids. V was shortened by 5 bases and J by 1 base, with 14 bases between the two germline ends.

This clonotype was seen more than once but under ten times. The rearrangement uses TRBV7-9 and TRBJ1-2; 7 bases line up with TRBD1. The CDR3 extends over 16 amino acids. Germline V lookup: CDR1 SEHNR, CDR2 FQNEAQ (reference sequence). Trimming took 5 bases from V and 0 from J; bases not matched to a gene: 9. The CDR3 region has the DNA TGTGCCAGCAGCGACAGAGGGACAGTAGCTAACTATGGCTACACCTTC. This sequence encodes CASSDRGTVANYGYTF. The variable domain in full, completed from reference TRBV7-9 and TRBJ1-2, reads DTGVSQNPRHKITKRGQNVTFRCDPISEHNRLYWYRQTLGQGPEFLTYFQNEAQLEKSRLLSDRFSAERPKGSFSTLEIQRTEQGDSAMYLCASSDRGTVANYGYTFGSGTRLTVV.

This clonotype was detected ten times or more. The rearrangement links TRBV6-5 to TRBJ2-1; D remains ambiguous. This CDR3 has 14 amino acids. V was pared by 4 bases and J by 1 base, with 8 bases between. Germline V gene sequence: CDR1 MNHEY, CDR2 SVGAGI. CDR3 sequence (DNA): TGTGCCAGCAGTTCCGCCCCTTCCTACAATGAGCAGTTCTTC. Protein sequence: CASSSAPSYNEQFF.

In this sample, this clonotype turned up many times. The chain joins TRBV29-1 to TRBJ2-5; TRBD1 matches at 7 bases. Trimming took 6 bases from V and 5 from J; bases not matched to a gene: 9. The CDR3 covers 13 residues. CDR1 is SQVTM and CDR2 is ANQGSEA in the germline V gene. CDR3 bases: TGCAGCGTCGCCCAACAGGGGCGCGAGACCCAGTACTTC. This sequence encodes CSVAQQGRETQYF.

In this sample, this clonotype turned up many times. In nucleotides, the CDR3 is TGCGCCAGCAGCTTAGGACAGTCGGAGACCCAGTACTTC. Encoded protein: CASSLGQSETQYF. The V and J genes are TRBV5-1 and TRBJ2-5; tentatively, D is TRBD1 (6 bases). Trimming pared 2 bases from V and 5 bases from J, leaving 10 bases between. The CDR3 runs 13 residues. Germline CDR1 is SGHRS and CDR2 is YFSETQ.

The chain has TRBV20-1 and TRBJ2-3; 8 bases match TRBD2. V dropped 8 bases and J dropped 4; count of bases not matched to a gene: 11. CDR3 size: 14 residues. Germline CDR1 reads DFQATT; CDR2 reads SNEGSKA (reference sequence). Written as DNA, the CDR3 is TGCAGTACACCGGGGGGGCCTGGTCCAGATACGCAGTATTTT. This sequence encodes CSTPGGPGPDTQYF.

The table lists this clonotype with many counts. This chain links TRBV7-2 with TRBJ2-2, with D unresolved. The CDR3 sequence is 15 residues long. The germline V and J ends were trimmed by 3 bases and 5 bases, with 13 bases remaining between them. Per the germline V gene, CDR1 is SGHTA and CDR2 is FQGNSA. CDR3 region: CASSFLRLGTGELFF. The CDR3 nucleotides are TGTGCCAGCAGCTTTCTCCGCTTAGGAACCGGGGAGCTGTTTTTT. The whole variable domain, filled in from reference TRBV7-2 and TRBJ2-2, reads GAGVSQSPSNKVTEKGKDVELRCDPISGHTALYWYRQSLGQGLEFLIYFQGNSAPDKSGLPSDRFSAERTGGSVSTLTIQRTQQEDSAVYLCASSFLRLGTGELFFGEGSRLTVL.

This clonotype has ten or more counts. The junction differs from germline at one of its ends, possibly a read error. V and J are TRBV7-7 and TRBJ2-5, with D uncertain. Germline loops: CDR1 SSHAT, CDR2 FNYEAQ (reference sequence). The CDR3 sequence is 14 residues long. The CDR3 DNA sequence: TGTGCTAGCAGCTTAGGGCAGGATACGGAGACCCAGTACTTC. Amino acids: CASSLGQDTETQYF. Full variable domain (remainder filled in from reference TRBV7-7 and TRBJ2-5): GAGVSQSPRYKVTKRGQDVTLRCDPISSHATLYWYQQALGQGPEFLTYFNYEAQPDKSGLPSDRFSAERPEGSISTLTIQRTEQRDSAMYRCASSLGQDTETQYFGPGTRLLVL.

This clonotype came up many times. V is TRBV20-1 and J is TRBJ2-7; 9 positions match TRBD2. The CDR3 sequence is 14 residues long. Unmatched junction bases numbered 5, after V lost 2 bases and J lost 3 bases. Germline lookup yields CDR1 DFQATT and CDR2 SNEGSKA (reference sequence). The CDR3 sequence: CSARWSSGNYEQYF. The CDR3, as DNA: TGCAGTGCTAGATGGTCTAGCGGGAACTACGAGCAGTACTTC.

This clonotype was found a few times. This chain connects TRBV12-3 or TRBV12-4 to TRBJ1-2, with D perhaps TRBD1 (5 bases). V lost 6 bases to trimming and J lost 2 bases, with 10 bases between them. This CDR3 region has 13 residues. The CDR3 DNA reads TGTGCCAGCAGCCGACAGAAAAACTATGGCTACACCTTC. Its protein is CASSRQKNYGYTF.

The chain links TRBV13 to TRBJ2-7, with 8 bases lining up with TRBD1. Germline CDR1 and CDR2: PRHDT and FYEKMQ (reference sequence). J was trimmed by 1 base and V by 3 bases; bases with no gene match: 2. The CDR3 totals 14 residues. The CDR3 loop reads CASSFDRGSYEQYF. CDR3 sequence (DNA): TGTGCCAGCAGCTTCGACAGGGGTTCCTACGAGCAGTACTTC.

The CDR3 sequence is CASSLGSTNEQFF. CDR3 coding DNA: TGTGCCAGCAGCTTAGGGTCTACCAATGAGCAGTTCTTC. The chain is built from TRBV7-9 and TRBJ2-1, with D unresolved. The CDR3 has 13 amino acids. Germline V lookup: CDR1 SEHNR, CDR2 FQNEAQ (reference sequence). V was cut by 1 base and J by 6 bases, with 7 bases left in between.

This clonotype turned up a few times. The V gene is TRBV5-1, the J gene TRBJ2-2; weak D call: TRBD1 (6 bases). The V and J ends lost 4 bases and 6 bases respectively, with 16 bases between them. The germline V gene encodes CDR1 SGHRS and CDR2 YFSETQ. This CDR3 region has 15 residues. CDR3 region: CASSPNPGAPGELFF. CDR3 bases: TGCGCCAGCAGCCCGAATCCAGGGGCCCCCGGGGAGCTGTTTTTT.

This clonotype was detected many times. The chain has TRBV7-9 and TRBJ2-6; D remains ambiguous. The length of the CDR3 is 12 residues. The V end was cut by 5 bases, the J end by 2 bases, with 1 base between. Germline V gene sequence: CDR1 SEHNR, CDR2 FQNEAQ (reference sequence). In DNA, the CDR3 is TGTGCCAGCAGCCCTGGGGCCAACGTCCTGACTTTC. This gives the protein CASSPGANVLTF.

This clonotype is medium-sized (0.01 to 0.1%) within its sample. The CDR3 here is CASRDWGARTEAFF. The CDR3 DNA is TGTGCCAGCAGGGACTGGGGGGCGAGGACTGAAGCTTTCTTT. The chain couples TRBV7-9 to TRBJ1-1; D perhaps matches TRBD1 (6 bases). V was shortened by 6 bases and J by 5 bases, with 16 bases between the two germline ends. The CDR3 runs to 14 residues. Per germline, CDR1 SEHNR and CDR2 FQNEAQ (reference sequence).

The chain uses TRBV19 and TRBJ2-1; a weak D match, TRBD1 (6 bases). Germline V gives CDR1 LNHDA, CDR2 SQIVND (reference sequence). Trimming removed 2 bases at V and 2 bases at J, with 22 bases between. The CDR3 loop spans 19 amino acids. CDR3 sequence (DNA): TGTGCCAGTAGTATATACACGGGACCGCTCGGGGACACCTACAATGAGCAGTTCTTC. Protein: CASSIYTGPLGDTYNEQFF.